This T cell receptor beta chain was sequenced during a study of CD8 T cells in Susac syndrome. Points on this clonotype: Its antigen is undetermined.

Study findings and constraints: The study conceded that its TCR sequencing and HLA analysis involved relatively few individuals.

Random hexamers were used to reverse transcribe the RNA input (about 0.5 to 1 ug). Amplification of the TCR beta CDR3 was carried out by immunoSEQ multiplex PCR, which spanned a total of 54 Vbeta and 13 Jbeta segments. TCRdb recomputed calls from the immunoSEQ multiplex PCR reads with MiXCR, one row per CDR3 protein. The sample lists 150,000 or so distinct CDR3 sequences, about 95% occurring once. The receptor's source is a human donor with multiple sclerosis. The sequencing input was CD8+ T cells from PBMCs.

The chain's CDR3 is CASSVAQGTEAFF. CDR3 nucleotide sequence: TGTGCCAGCAGCGTGGCACAGGGTACTGAAGCTTTCTTT. The rearrangement joins TRBV9 to TRBJ1-1; D possibly corresponds to TRBD1 (6 bases). V gave up 2 bases and J gave up 5 bases, with 10 bases separating them. Germline V gene data show CDR1 as SGDLS and CDR2 as YYNGEE. The CDR3 sequence is 13 residues long.